This TCR beta chain is drawn from a study of early stage breast cancer tumors. Overall study results and limits: Blood repertoires resembled normal breast more than tumor. Commonly generated sequences made up most enriched TCRB sequences shared between patients.

The data were produced by immunoSEQ multiplex PCR, yet TCRdb's version contains in-frame clones alone and is incomplete. The table includes more than 20,000 clones, roughly three quarters detected once. CDR3 length: 14 amino acids. The V gene's germline CDR1 is MNHNS and CDR2 SASEGT. The V gene lost 6 bases and the J gene lost 8 bases, with 16 bases spanning the gap. The sample holds one count of this clone. Its antigen is not known. The sample was blood. The chain couples TRBV6-1 to TRBJ1-4; maybe TRBD1 (5 bases). The receptor's source is a person between 60 and 70 years old with breast cancer. The CDR3 protein is CASRRSGLGEKLFF. CDR3 DNA: TGTGCCAGCAGGAGGTCAGGGTTAGGAGAAAAACTGTTTTTT.